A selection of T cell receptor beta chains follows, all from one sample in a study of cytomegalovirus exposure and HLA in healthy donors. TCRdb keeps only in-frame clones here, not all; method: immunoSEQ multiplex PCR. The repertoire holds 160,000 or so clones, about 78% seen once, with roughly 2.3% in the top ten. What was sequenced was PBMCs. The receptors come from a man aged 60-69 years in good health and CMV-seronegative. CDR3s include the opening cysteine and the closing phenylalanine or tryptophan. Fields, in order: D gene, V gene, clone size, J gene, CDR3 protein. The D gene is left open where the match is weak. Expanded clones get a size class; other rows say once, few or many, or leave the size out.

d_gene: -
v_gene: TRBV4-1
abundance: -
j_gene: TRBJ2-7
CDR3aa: CASSQGGLLLDEQYF

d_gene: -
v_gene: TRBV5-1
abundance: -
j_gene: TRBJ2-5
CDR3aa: CASSLVVREETQYF

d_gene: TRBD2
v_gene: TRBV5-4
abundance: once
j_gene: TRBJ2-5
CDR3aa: CASSLALLAGAQETQYF

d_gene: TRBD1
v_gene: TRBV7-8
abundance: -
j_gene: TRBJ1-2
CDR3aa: CASSFSGQGGNYGYTF

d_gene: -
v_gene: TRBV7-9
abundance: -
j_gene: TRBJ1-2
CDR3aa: CASSLPTAATYGYTF

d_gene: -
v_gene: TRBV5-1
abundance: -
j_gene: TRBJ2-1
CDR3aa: CASTTGGGDYNEQFF

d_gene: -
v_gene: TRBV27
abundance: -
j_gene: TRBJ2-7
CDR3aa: CASSPGISYEQYF

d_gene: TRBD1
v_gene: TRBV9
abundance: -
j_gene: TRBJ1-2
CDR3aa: CASSVAGQGCGYTF

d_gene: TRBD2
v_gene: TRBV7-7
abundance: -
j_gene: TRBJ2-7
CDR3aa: CASSPGGLAGGLQYF

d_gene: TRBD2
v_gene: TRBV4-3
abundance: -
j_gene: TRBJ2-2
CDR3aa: CASSQQLAGAGELFF

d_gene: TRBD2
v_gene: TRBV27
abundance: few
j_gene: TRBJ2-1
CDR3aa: CASWDGTSGGHNEQFF

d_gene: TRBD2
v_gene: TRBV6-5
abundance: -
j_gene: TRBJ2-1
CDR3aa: CASSYQRGGKSEQFF

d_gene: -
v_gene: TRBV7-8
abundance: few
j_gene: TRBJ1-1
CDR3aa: CASSPSFPALNTEAFF

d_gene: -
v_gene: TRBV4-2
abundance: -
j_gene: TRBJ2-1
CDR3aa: CASSQDTRGNEQFF

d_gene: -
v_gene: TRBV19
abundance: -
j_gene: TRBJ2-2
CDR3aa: CASSITGWNTGELFF

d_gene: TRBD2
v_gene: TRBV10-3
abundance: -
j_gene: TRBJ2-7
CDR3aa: CAISETGGGSYEQYF

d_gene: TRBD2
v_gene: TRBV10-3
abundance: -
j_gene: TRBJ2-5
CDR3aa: CAISDGTSTRKETQYF

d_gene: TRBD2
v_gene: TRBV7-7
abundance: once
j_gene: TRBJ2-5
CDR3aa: CASSLARSGGAETQYF

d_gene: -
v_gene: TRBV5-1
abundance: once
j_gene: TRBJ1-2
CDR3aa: CASSLDTFNYGYPF

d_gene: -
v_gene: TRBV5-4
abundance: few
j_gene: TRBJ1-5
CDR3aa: CASSLGGGNQPQHF

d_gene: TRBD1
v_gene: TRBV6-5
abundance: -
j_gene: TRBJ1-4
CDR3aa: CASSWDRKLGKLFF

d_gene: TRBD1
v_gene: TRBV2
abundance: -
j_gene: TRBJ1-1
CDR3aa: CASSSTGLLLLNTEAFF

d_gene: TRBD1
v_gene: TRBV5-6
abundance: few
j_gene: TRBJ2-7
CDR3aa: CASSQSGTGDHEQYF

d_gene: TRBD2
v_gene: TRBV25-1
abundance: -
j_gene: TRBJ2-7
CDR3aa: CASSGGGSSASYEQYF

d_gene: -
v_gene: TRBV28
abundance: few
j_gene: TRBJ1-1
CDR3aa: CASSLEAFGAEAFF

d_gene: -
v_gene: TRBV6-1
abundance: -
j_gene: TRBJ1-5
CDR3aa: CASSRTRDQPQHF

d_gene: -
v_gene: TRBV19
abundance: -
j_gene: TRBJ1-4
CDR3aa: CASSIFRGQSNEKLFF

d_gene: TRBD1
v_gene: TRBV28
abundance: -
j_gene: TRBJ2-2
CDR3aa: CASKDRGENTGELFF

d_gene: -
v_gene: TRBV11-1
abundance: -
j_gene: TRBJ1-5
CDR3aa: CASSLPGVNQPQHF

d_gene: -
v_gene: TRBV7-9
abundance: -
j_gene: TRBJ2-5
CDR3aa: CASSLKGAQETQYF

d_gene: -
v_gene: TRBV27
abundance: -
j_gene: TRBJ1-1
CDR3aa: CASSLTQGPNTEAFF

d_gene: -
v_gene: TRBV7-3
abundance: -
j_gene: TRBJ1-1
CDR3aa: CASSSDRWNTEAFF

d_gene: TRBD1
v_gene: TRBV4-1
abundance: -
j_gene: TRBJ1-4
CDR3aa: CASSRDRLNEKLFF

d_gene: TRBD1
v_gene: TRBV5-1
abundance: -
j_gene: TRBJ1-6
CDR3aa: CASSLVETGGSSPLHF

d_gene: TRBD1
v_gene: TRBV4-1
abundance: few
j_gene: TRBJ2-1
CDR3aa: CASSPDRGRIHNEQFF

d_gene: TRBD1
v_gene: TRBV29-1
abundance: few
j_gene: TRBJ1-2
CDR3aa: CSVVPGQRNYGYPF

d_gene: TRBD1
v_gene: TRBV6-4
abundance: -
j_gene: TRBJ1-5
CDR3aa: CASSPTGKQPQHF

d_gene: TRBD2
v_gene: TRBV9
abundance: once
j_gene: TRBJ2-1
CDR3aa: CASSPWTRRYNEQFF

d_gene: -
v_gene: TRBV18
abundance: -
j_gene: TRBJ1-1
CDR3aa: CASSVGGEAFF

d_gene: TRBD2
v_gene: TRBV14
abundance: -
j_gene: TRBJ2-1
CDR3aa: CASSQDTGLDYYNEQFF

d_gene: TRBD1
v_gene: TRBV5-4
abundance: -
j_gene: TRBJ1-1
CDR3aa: CASSLGGTGLLNTEAFF

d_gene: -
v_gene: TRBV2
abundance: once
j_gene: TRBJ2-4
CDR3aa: CASSPGDSLKVAKNIQYF

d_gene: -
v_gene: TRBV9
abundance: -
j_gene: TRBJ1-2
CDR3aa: CASSVVASPSLDGYTF

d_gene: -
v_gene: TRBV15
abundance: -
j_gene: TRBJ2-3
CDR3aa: CATSSPGTLSADTQYF

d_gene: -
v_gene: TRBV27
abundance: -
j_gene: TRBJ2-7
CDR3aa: CASSLSTGLYEQYF

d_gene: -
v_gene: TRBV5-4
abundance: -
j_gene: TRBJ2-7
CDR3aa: CASSLGGLYEQYF

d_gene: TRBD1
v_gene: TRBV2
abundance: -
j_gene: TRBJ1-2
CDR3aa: CASSQTGQPNYGYTF

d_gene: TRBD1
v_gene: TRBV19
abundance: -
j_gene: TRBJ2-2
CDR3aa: CASNPRTGVKLVTGELFF

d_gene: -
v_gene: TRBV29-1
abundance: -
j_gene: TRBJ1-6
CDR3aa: CSVGGQIFCHYNSPLHF

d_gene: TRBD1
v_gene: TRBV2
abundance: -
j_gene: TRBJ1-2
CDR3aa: CASSGGTGRGYTF